Following are 5 T cell receptor beta chains from one sample sequenced in a study of blood T cell repertoires in COVID-19. The table came from immunoSEQ multiplex PCR; TCRdb's copy has only in-frame clones and leaves some out. The sample shows roughly 270,000 clones, roughly 80% of them seen only once. Input material: PBMCs or T cells enriched from blood (not recorded which). These receptors came from a man in his forties who had been exposed to COVID-19.

The CDR3 DNA follows: TGTGCCAGCTCACCAGACAGATCGCTCCGCGCAGATACGCAGTATTTT. Its translation: CASSPDRSLRADTQYF. The chain joins TRBV18 to TRBJ2-3; D is perhaps TRBD1 (5 bases). CDR1 and CDR2 (germline): KGHSH, LQKENI. This CDR3 has 16 residues. Trimming stripped 2 bases from V and 4 bases from J, with 16 bases between.

The chain links TRBV3-1 (or the pseudogene TRBV3-2) to TRBJ1-5; TRBD1 might be the D (5 bases). The CDR3 totals 14 residues. Per the germline V gene, CDR1 is LGHDT and CDR2 is YNNKEL (reference sequence). Between the trimmed V and J ends, which lost 1 base and 3 bases, there was a span of 7 bases. The CDR3 spells CASSQGQNNQPQHF. CDR3 coding DNA: TGTGCCAGCAGCCAAGGACAGAACAATCAGCCCCAGCATTTT.

V usage is TRBV10-3 and J usage is TRBJ1-2, with TRBD1 matching over 11 bases. V lost 3 bases, J lost 1 base, and 4 bases stayed unmatched. Germline assignment: CDR1 ENHRY and CDR2 SYGVKD. This CDR3 comprises 16 residues. The CDR3 DNA sequence: TGTGCCATCAGTGATGGGACAGGGGGTAGTAACTATGGCTACACCTTC. Residues: CAISDGTGGSNYGYTF.

The genes are TRBV2 and TRBJ1-1; perhaps TRBD1 as D (6 bases). Germline assignment: CDR1 SNHLY and CDR2 FYNNEI. This CDR3 region has 14 residues. Trimming pared 4 bases from V and 5 bases from J, leaving 14 bases between. The CDR3 sequence: CASSGGGLGTEAFF. CDR3 DNA: TGTGCCAGCAGTGGAGGGGGATTGGGTACTGAAGCTTTCTTT.

The gene calls are TRBV10-1 and TRBJ2-3; the match to TRBD2 covers 14 bases. V lost 2 bases and J lost 5; bases outside the gene matches: 3. The CDR3 totals 16 residues. Per the germline V gene, CDR1 is WNHNN and CDR2 is SYGVQD (reference sequence). CDR3 sequence (DNA): TGCGCCAGCAGTGAGCGACTAGCGGGAGGGGGAGATACGCAGTATTTT. Its protein product is CASSERLAGGGDTQYF.